This T cell receptor beta chain was captured in a study of T cell responses to AZD1222 COVID-19 vaccine (dated by TCRdb to 2020 to 2023). Context from the whole study: AZD1222 recipients given second doses at about 4 weeks or at about 12 weeks were pooled, since spike-specific TCR depth and breadth were not found to differ between the two schedules. A total of 230 to 250 trial participants underwent TCR sequencing, of whom roughly 210 had received two doses of AZD1222 and around 26 had received two doses of the MenACWY control vaccine. Enrollment into the trials was organized by age into subgroups of 18-55, 56-69 and 70-plus years, and those subgroups contained approximately 150, 30 and 60 TCR-sequenced participants, respectively.

The CDR3 regions of human TCRbeta chains were analyzed by immunosequencing. In the paper's pipeline: TCRs in the repertoires were matched against a reference library of SARS-CoV-2-specific TCRs that had been generated with the MIRA antigen-specificity platform. Breadth was defined as the fraction of unique TCRs that were SARS-CoV-2-associated. Depth was defined as the fraction of total T cells that were SARS-CoV-2-associated. Each spike-specific TCR was assigned to its reactive spike region and to a CD4 or CD8 class using the MIRA data. Log10-transformed breadth and depth values were compared by one-way ANOVA with Sidak's multiple comparisons tests. In its TCRdb copy, this immuneACCESS table keeps in-frame sequences only and misses some clones. Where compared with another copy, unresolved V genes explain less than half of these, and the others have no known cause. V, J and clone size were drawn from that table, and D and trimming were deduced from the DNA. This sample has roughly 150,000 clones in its table, and 90% to 95% of those were observed once. Clones ranked in the top ten supply roughly 4% of the sample.

According to the study, the label for this sample's time point signals: baseline before first vaccination. Vaccinee samples came from UK trials COV001 and COV002, including a single-blind randomized controlled phase 2/3 trial of AZD1222 (ChAdOx1 nCoV-19) in healthy adults. For TCRbeta chain sequencing, PBMC samples were collected from trial participants at day 0 and at day 28 after the second dose. On this clone: Its antigen is currently not known. Qualities for individual bases were not recorded, and no much larger clone is one base off.

The paper's findings and limits, for the study overall: Vaccine-associated CD4 TCRs spanned the whole spike protein, with dominant responses in regions 160-218 and 743-854. Because no day 14 peak-response samples were available, the repertoires could be characterized only after the peak T cell response. Conclusions about previously exposed vaccinees were limited because only six or seven AZD1222 recipients were SARS-CoV-2 seropositive at baseline. Reportedly, almost half of the unique spike-specific TCRs recognized epitopes lying outside the regions that are mutated in the B.1.351 and B.1.1.7 variants. Spike-specific TCR breadth and depth rose significantly after two AZD1222 doses compared with day 0 and with MenACWY recipients. In the small 56-69-year group, the increase in depth fell short of significance, most likely because of low power. Most participants were white British and females outnumbered males, and the authors suggested that clonal diversity may have been underestimated.

CDR1 and CDR2 are drawn from the germline V gene (reference sequence): SGHNT, YYREEE. Its CDR3 holds 14 amino acids, cysteine through phenylalanine. The read is trimmed to its CDR3 DNA, 42 bases read in frame from base 1. V is cut by 2 bases and J by 1 base, and the space between the germline ends is 9 bases. The receptor comes from an adult in good health. The receptor chain draws on TRBV5-4 and TRBJ1-1; TRBD1 is a weak D gene call, 5 bases matching. Here the sequenced sample was peripheral blood, taken on day 0 of AZD1222 vaccination. In nucleotide form, the sequence is TGTGCCAGCAGCTTCCGGGGGGGGAACACTGAAGCTTTCTTT. The translation is CASSFRGGNTEAFF.